The 9 T cell receptor beta chains in this list originate from one sample, sequenced in a study of CD8 T cells in Susac syndrome. A quantity of roughly 0.5 to 1 ug RNA underwent reverse transcription using random hexamers. TCRdb re-called the immunoSEQ multiplex PCR reads with MiXCR, one entry per CDR3 protein. The data hold 330,000 or so distinct CDR3 sequences, with around nine tenths observed a single time. Sample: CD8+ T cells from PBMCs. The receptors shown here come from a human donor with multiple sclerosis.

The rearrangement joins TRBV5-8 to TRBJ1-1, with TRBD1 matching over 7 bases. After removal of 3 bases from V and 0 bases from J, the junction contained 11 bases not matched to a gene. The CDR3 consists of 17 residues. Germline V gene lookup returns CDR1 SGHTS and CDR2 YDEGEE. CDR3 sequence: CASSSIRDSFMNTEAFF. The CDR3 DNA reads as TGTGCCAGCAGCTCTATCCGGGACAGCTTCATGAACACTGAAGCTTTCTTT. Full variable domain (remainder filled in from reference TRBV5-8 and TRBJ1-1): EAGVTQSPTHLIKTRGQQATLRCSPISGHTSVYWYQQALGLGLQFLLWYDEGEERNRGNFPPRFSGRQFPNYSSELNVNALELEDSALYLCASSSIRDSFMNTEAFFGQGTRLTVV.

This chain links TRBV30 with TRBJ1-1, with D unresolved. CDR1 GTSNPN and CDR2 SVGIG come from the germline V gene (reference sequence). The CDR3 spans 14 residues. V gave up 4 bases and J gave up 0 bases, with 12 bases separating them. The CDR3 region has the DNA TGTGCCTGGACGTCCGGGCCAATGAACACTGAAGCTTTCTTT. It codes for CAWTSGPMNTEAFF.

The chain is built from TRBV6-5 and TRBJ1-2, with D hard to call. Trimming stripped 6 bases from V and 3 bases from J, with 8 bases between. In germline, CDR1 is MNHEY, CDR2 SVGAGI. The CDR3 is made up of 12 amino acids. For the CDR3, the DNA is TGTGCCAGCAGCGAGGGAGACTATGGCTACACCTTC. Translating it yields CASSEGDYGYTF.

This sequence joins TRBV4-3 and TRBJ1-1; D perhaps matches TRBD1 (5 bases). V lost 0 bases, J lost 6 bases, and 14 bases lay in between. The CDR3 spans 15 residues. Germline V gene lookup returns CDR1 LGHNA and CDR2 YSLEER. The CDR3 reads CASSQDVGGSPEAFF. The CDR3 bases are TGCGCCAGCAGCCAAGATGTCGGGGGTTCCCCTGAAGCTTTCTTT.

This clonotype was observed a single time. The chain combines TRBV15 with TRBJ2-6; a weak D match, TRBD2 (5 bases). The CDR3 extends over 16 amino acids. V was shortened by 5 bases and J by 0 bases, with 11 bases between the two germline ends. Germline V gene sequence: CDR1 LNHNV, CDR2 YYDKDF (reference sequence). The CDR3 nucleotides read TGTGCCACCAGCGAAGAACGGGGCTCTGGGGCCAACGTCCTGACTTTC. This codes for CATSEERGSGANVLTF.

V and J are TRBV27 and TRBJ1-5; TRBD1 matches at 8 bases. The CDR3 has 15 residues. The junction had 6 bases not matched to a gene; V was cut back by 6 bases and J by 2 bases. Per the germline V gene, CDR1 is MNHEY and CDR2 is SMNVEV (reference sequence). For the CDR3, the DNA is TGTGCCAGCAGCACCGGACAGGGAGGCAATCAGCCCCAGCATTTT. This translates into CASSTGQGGNQPQHF.

J is TRBJ1-5 and V is TRBV7-9; D is unclear. Germline V gene sequence: CDR1 SEHNR, CDR2 FQNEAQ (reference sequence). V gave up 4 bases and J gave up 1 base, with 11 bases separating them. This CDR3 region has 15 residues. The CDR3 reads CASSSSISSNQPQHF. The CDR3 region has the DNA TGTGCCAGCAGCTCAAGCATATCCAGCAATCAGCCCCAGCATTTT.

This sequence joins TRBV29-1 and TRBJ2-5, with D tentatively TRBD2 (6 bases). V dropped 4 bases and J dropped 3 bases, with 12 bases sitting between them. The germline CDR1 and CDR2 sequences are SQVTM and ANQGSEA. The CDR3 length is 13 residues. CDR3 bases: TGCAGCGTTGTTAGGGACTGGGAAGAGACCCAGTACTTC. Residues: CSVVRDWEETQYF.

This clonotype has a single count. The chain joins TRBV10-3 to TRBJ2-3, with a possible D match to TRBD2 (5 bases). The germline gives CDR1 ENHRY, CDR2 SYGVKD. The germline V and J ends were trimmed by 5 bases and 7 bases, with 25 bases remaining between them. This CDR3 spans 17 amino acids. The CDR3 loop is CAISTKGWGEALNTQYF. DNA for the CDR3: TGTGCCATCAGTACGAAGGGATGGGGAGAAGCACTAAATACGCAGTATTTT.